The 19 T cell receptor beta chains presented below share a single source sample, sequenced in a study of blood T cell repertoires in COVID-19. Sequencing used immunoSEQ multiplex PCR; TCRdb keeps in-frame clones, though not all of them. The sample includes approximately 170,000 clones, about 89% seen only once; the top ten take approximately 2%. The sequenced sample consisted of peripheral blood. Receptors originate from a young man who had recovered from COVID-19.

Written as DNA, the CDR3 is TGTGCCAGTAGCCCCCGGGACATTTCCTACGAGCAGTACTTC. Protein: CASSPRDISYEQYF. This chain links TRBV19 with TRBJ2-7, with D maybe TRBD1 (6 bases). The V and J ends lost 6 bases and 1 base respectively, with 13 bases between them. The CDR3 is 14 amino acids. Germline V CDR1 and CDR2: LNHDA, SQIVND (reference sequence).

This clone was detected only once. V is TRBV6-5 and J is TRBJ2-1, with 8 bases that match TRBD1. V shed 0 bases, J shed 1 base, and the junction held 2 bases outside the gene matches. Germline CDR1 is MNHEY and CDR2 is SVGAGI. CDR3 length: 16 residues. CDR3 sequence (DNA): TGTGCCAGCAGTTACTCCGGGACAGGTTCCTACAATGAGCAGTTCTTC. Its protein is CASSYSGTGSYNEQFF.

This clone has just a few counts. CDR3 in amino acids: CASSALGSGTYEQYF. CDR3 sequence (DNA): TGTGCCAGCAGCGCCCTAGGTAGCGGGACCTACGAGCAGTACTTC. This chain joins TRBV7-2 and TRBJ2-7; 8 nucleotides agree with TRBD2. The germline V gene has CDR1 SGHTA and CDR2 FQGNSA. The CDR3 consists of 15 residues. With V trimmed by 5 bases and J by 2 bases, 8 bases remained unmatched.

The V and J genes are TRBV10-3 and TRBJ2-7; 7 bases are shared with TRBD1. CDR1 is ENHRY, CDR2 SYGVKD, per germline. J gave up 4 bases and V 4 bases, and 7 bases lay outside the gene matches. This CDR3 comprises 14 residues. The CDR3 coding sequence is TGTGCCATCAGTGTAAACAGGGGAAATTACGAGCAGTACTTC. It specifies CAISVNRGNYEQYF.

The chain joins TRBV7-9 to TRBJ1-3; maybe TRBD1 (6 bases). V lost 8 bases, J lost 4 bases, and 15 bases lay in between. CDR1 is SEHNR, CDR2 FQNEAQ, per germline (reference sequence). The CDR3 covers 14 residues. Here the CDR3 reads CASYNQGHGNTIYF. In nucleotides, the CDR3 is TGTGCCAGCTATAACCAGGGACACGGAAACACCATATATTTT.

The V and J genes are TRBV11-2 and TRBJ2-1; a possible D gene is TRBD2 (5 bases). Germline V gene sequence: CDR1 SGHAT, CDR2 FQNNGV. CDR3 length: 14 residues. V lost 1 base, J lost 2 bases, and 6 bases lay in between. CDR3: CASSLGETYNEQFF. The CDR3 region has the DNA TGTGCCAGCAGCTTAGGGGAGACCTACAATGAGCAGTTCTTC.

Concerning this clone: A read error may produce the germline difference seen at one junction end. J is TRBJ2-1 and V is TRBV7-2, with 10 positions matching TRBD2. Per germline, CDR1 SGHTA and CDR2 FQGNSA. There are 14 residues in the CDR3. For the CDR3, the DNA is TGTGCCAGCAGGGCCGGAGCGGGAGGGCCTCAGGAGATCTTC. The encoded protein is CASRAGAGGPQEIF.

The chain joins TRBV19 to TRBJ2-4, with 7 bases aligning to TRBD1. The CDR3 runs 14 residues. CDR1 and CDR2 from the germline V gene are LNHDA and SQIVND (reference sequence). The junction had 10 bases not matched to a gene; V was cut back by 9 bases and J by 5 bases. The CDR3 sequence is CASAPGQGENIQYF. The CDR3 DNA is TGTGCCAGCGCCCCTGGGCAGGGGGAAAACATTCAGTACTTC.

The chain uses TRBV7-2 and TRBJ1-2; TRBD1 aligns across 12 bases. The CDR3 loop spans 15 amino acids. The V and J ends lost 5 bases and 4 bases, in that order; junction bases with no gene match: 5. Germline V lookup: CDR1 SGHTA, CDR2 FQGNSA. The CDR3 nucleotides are TGTGCCAGCAGCCGGGGACAGGGGGCCAGCTATGGCTACACCTTC. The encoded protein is CASSRGQGASYGYTF.

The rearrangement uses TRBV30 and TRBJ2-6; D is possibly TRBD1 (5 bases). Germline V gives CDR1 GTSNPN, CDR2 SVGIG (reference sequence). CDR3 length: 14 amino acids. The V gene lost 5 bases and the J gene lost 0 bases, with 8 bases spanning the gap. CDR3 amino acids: CAWDSYSGANVLTF. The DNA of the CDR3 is TGTGCCTGGGACAGTTACTCTGGGGCCAACGTCCTGACTTTC.

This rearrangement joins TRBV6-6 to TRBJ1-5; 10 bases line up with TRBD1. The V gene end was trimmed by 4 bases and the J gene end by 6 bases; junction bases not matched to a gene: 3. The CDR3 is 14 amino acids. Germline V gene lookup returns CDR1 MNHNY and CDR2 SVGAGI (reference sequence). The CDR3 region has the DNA TGTGCCAGCAGTTCAAGGGACAGGGGTCAGCCCCAGCATTTT. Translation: CASSSRDRGQPQHF.

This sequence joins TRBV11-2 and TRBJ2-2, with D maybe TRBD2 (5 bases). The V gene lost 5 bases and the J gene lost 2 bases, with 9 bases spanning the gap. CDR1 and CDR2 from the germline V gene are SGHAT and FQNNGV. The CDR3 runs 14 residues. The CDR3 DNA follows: TGTGCCAGCAGCCAGAGCGGAAACACCGGGGAGCTGTTTTTT. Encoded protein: CASSQSGNTGELFF.

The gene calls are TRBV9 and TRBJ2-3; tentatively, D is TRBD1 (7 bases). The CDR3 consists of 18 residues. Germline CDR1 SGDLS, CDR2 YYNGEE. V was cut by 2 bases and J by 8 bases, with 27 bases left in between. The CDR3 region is CASSVPRGVDPGGGTQYF. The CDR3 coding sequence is TGTGCCAGCAGCGTTCCGAGGGGAGTGGACCCAGGGGGAGGTACGCAGTATTTT.

The CDR3, as DNA: TGTGCCAGCAGCATTAGGGGCCAAGAGACCCAGTACTTC. This encodes CASSIRGQETQYF. The chain carries TRBV9 and TRBJ2-5; tentatively, D is TRBD1 (5 bases). The CDR3 extends over 13 amino acids. V was cut by 4 bases and J by 1 base, with 8 bases left in between. Germline assignment: CDR1 SGDLS and CDR2 YYNGEE.

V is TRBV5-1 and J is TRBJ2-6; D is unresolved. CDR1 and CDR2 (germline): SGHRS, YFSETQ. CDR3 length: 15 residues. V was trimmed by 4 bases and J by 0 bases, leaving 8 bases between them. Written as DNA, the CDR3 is TGCGCCAGCAGCCTAGACCCCTCTGGGGCCAACGTCCTGACTTTC. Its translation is CASSLDPSGANVLTF.

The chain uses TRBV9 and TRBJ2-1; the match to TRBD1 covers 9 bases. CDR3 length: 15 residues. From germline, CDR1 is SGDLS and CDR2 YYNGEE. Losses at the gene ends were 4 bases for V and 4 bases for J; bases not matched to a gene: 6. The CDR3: CASSNRDREYNEQFF. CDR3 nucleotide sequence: TGTGCCAGCAGCAACCGGGACAGGGAGTACAATGAGCAGTTCTTC.

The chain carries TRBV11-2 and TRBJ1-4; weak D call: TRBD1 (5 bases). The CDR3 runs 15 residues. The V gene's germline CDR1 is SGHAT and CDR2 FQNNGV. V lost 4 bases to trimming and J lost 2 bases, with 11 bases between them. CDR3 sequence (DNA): TGTGCCAGCAGCTCCGAGGGGAGGACTAATGAAAAACTGTTTTTT. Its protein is CASSSEGRTNEKLFF.

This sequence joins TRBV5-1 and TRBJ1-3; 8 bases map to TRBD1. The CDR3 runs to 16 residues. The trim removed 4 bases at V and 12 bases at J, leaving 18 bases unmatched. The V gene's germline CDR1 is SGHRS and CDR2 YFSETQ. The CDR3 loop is CASSPTGPQGGTLIYF. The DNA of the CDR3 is TGCGCCAGCAGCCCGACTGGACCACAGGGGGGAACCCTCATATATTTT.

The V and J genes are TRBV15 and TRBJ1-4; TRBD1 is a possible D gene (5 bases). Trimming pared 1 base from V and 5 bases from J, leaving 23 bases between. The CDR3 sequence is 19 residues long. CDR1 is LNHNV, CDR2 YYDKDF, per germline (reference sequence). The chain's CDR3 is CATSRGAEMWGEINEKLFF. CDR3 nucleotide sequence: TGTGCCACCAGCAGAGGGGCTGAGATGTGGGGGGAGATCAATGAAAAACTGTTTTTT.